A single T cell receptor (beta chain) is shown here with its context. What it binds is not known. Treatment in this sample: roughly 10-day PBMC culture with coronavirus spike peptide pools or control peptides (ViraFEST assay). During the years 2011-2018, before the COVID-19 pandemic, the unexposed donor's CD4+ T cells were collected. Expansion of antigen-specific T cells with peptide pools by ViraFEST preceded sequencing of TCRs. Per the germline V gene, CDR1 is LNHDA and CDR2 is SQIVND (reference sequence). The ends lost 5 bases at V and 3 bases at J; junction bases unmatched: 13. The CDR3 sequence is 17 residues long. An Oncomine TCR Beta short-read assay was used to sequence the DNA from cultured CD4+ T cells. TCRdb re-analysed the PCR reads in MiXCR, keeping a single row per CDR3 protein. The data show 10,000 or so distinct CDR3 sequences, about 43% seen once. The data were obtained in a study of vaccination and CD4 T cells after COVID-19. Study information: Blood was drawn a median around 70 days post second dose, range 14 to 241. The authors used overlapping spike peptides from SARS-CoV-2, HCoV-NL63, HCoV-OC43 and HCoV-229E to stimulate cells. Each control was exposed to a CEFX pool, an HIV-1 Nef pool, or no peptide at all.

This TCR came from a human donor in good health. The sequencing sample was made of CD4+ T cells from blood, cultured in vitro. This sequence joins TRBV19 and TRBJ2-7; the match to TRBD1 covers 10 bases. As DNA, the CDR3 is TGTGCCAGTAGTGGGACAGGGGCTGTCAACATCTTCTACGAGCAGTACTTC. Encoded protein: CASSGTGAVNIFYEQYF.